Each of the 2 T cell receptor beta chains below was sequenced from the same sample in a study of blood T cell repertoires in COVID-19. TCRdb's copy holds only in-frame clones and misses some; the assay was immunoSEQ multiplex PCR. The sample carries around 110,000 clones, less than 85% recorded once. The material sequenced was peripheral blood. These receptor sequences come from a man in his thirties or forties with acute or convalescent COVID-19.

The chain joins TRBV12-5 to TRBJ2-7; D is undetermined. Germline V gene data show CDR1 as LGHNT and CDR2 as FRNRAP. The germline V and J ends were trimmed by 1 base and 2 bases, with 6 bases remaining between them. This CDR3 has 13 amino acids. The CDR3 DNA follows: TGTGCTAGTGGTTTGGGGCCGACCTACGAGCAGTACTTC. Translation: CASGLGPTYEQYF.

This clone was counted a single time. The rearrangement uses TRBV13 and TRBJ2-1, with a possible D match to TRBD2 (6 bases). The V gene's germline CDR1 is PRHDT and CDR2 FYEKMQ (reference sequence). V shed 4 bases and J shed 4 bases, with 14 bases lying between them. This CDR3 comprises 15 residues. The CDR3 DNA is TGTGCCAGCAGCTCTGTACGGGGGACGTACAATGAGCAGTTCTTC. This sequence encodes CASSSVRGTYNEQFF.